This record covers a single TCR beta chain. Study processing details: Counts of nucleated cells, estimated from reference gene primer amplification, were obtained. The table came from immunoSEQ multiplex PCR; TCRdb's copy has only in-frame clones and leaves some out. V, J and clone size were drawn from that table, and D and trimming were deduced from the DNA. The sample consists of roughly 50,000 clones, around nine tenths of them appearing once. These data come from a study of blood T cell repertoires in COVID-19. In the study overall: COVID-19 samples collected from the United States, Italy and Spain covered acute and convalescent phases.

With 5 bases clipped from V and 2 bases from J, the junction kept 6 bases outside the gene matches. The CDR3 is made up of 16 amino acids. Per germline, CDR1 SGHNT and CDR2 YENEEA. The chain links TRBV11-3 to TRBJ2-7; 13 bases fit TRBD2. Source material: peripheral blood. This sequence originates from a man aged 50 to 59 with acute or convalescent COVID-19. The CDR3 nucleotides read TGTGCCAGCAGCCGGGGACTAGCGGGGCTCACCTACGAGCAGTACTTC. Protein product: CASSRGLAGLTYEQYF.